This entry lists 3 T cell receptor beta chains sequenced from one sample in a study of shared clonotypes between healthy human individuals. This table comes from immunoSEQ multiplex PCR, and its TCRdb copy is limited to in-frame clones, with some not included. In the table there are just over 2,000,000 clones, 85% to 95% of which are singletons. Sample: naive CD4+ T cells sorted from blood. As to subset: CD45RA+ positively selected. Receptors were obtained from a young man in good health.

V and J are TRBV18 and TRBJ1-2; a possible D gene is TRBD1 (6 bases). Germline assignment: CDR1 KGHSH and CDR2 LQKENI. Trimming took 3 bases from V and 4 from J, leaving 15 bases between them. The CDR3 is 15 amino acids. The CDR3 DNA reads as TGTGCCAGCTCACCGGGGACCGGGACAACCTATGGCTACACCTTC. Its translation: CASSPGTGTTYGYTF.

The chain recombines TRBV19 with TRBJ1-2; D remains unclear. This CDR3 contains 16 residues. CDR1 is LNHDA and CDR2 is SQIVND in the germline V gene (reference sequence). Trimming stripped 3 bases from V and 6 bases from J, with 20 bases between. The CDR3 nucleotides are TGTGCCAGTAGTATGGAATTGAGGTCCGCCCTGAATGGCTACACCTTC. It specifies CASSMELRSALNGYTF.

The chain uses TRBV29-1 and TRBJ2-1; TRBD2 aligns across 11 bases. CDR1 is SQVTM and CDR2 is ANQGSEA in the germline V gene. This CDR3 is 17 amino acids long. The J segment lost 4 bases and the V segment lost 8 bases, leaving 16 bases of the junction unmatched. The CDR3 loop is CSTRRGLAGTWYNEQFF. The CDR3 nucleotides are TGCAGCACTCGTCGCGGACTAGCGGGCACCTGGTACAATGAGCAGTTCTTC.